The 28 T cell receptor beta chains given below trace back to one sample, sequenced in a study of shared clonotypes between healthy human individuals. Assay used: immunoSEQ multiplex PCR; TCRdb lists only in-frame clones, some missing. The data hold roughly 2.2 million clones, with roughly 93% observed a single time. Sequencing was done on a sample of naive CD4+ T cells from PBMCs. Subset described: CD45RA+ positively selected. All receptors come from a man younger than 30 in good health. Some clones in this sample may be carry-over from other donors' samples.

V gene TRBV14 combines with J gene TRBJ1-4, with D maybe TRBD1 (5 bases). V dropped 1 base and J dropped 8 bases, with 17 bases sitting between them. The germline gives CDR1 SGHDN, CDR2 FVKESK. The CDR3 consists of 16 residues. DNA of the CDR3: TGTGCCAGCAGCCAAGCTGTTGTCGCGAGGGGCGAAAAACTGTTTTTT. As protein: CASSQAVVARGEKLFF.

The V gene is TRBV7-9, the J gene TRBJ2-5; 11 bases line up with TRBD2. Germline V CDR1 and CDR2: SEHNR, FQNEAQ (reference sequence). With 4 bases clipped from V and 5 bases from J, the junction kept 6 bases outside the gene matches. This CDR3 is 15 amino acids long. The CDR3 region has the DNA TGTGCCAGCAGCTCGCGACTAGCGGGAATGGAGACCCAGTACTTC. This translates into CASSSRLAGMETQYF.

Comments on this clone: This same CDR3 is encoded by further DNA sequences in the sample. The chain is built from TRBV5-1 and TRBJ2-5; D is unresolved. Per the germline V gene, CDR1 is SGHRS and CDR2 is YFSETQ. The CDR3 extends over 12 amino acids. The germline V and J ends were trimmed by 4 bases and 2 bases, with 6 bases remaining between them. This CDR3 reads CASSRQQETQYF. The CDR3 nucleotides are TGCGCCAGCAGCCGGCAGCAAGAGACCCAGTACTTC.

The gene calls are TRBV7-9 and TRBJ1-4, with TRBD1 matching over 8 bases. The CDR3 totals 15 residues. The junction had 7 bases not matched to a gene; V was cut back by 5 bases and J by 5 bases. The germline CDR1 and CDR2 sequences are SEHNR and FQNEAQ (reference sequence). CDR3 sequence: CASSAWDRKNEKLFF. CDR3 DNA sequence: TGTGCCAGCAGCGCTTGGGACAGGAAGAATGAAAAACTGTTTTTT.

The genes are TRBV21-1 and TRBJ1-3. TRBV21-1 is given as a pseudogene. This CDR3 is built from 15 residues. The CDR3 reads CASSKGRRGGNTIYF. The DNA for the CDR3 is TGTGCCAGCAGCAAAGGGAGAAGAGGTGGAAACACCATATATTTT.

The rearrangement joins TRBV5-1 to TRBJ1-4; D possibly corresponds to TRBD1 (5 bases). Trimming took off 4 bases at V and 8 bases at J, with 15 bases between the two ends. Germline CDR1 and CDR2: SGHRS and YFSETQ. The CDR3 is 14 residues long. This CDR3 is CASSDSGVGEKLFF. The CDR3 bases are TGCGCCAGCAGCGACAGCGGGGTTGGAGAAAAACTGTTTTTT.

This rearrangement joins TRBV11-2 to TRBJ1-5; D might be TRBD1 (6 bases). Per the germline V gene, CDR1 is SGHAT and CDR2 is FQNNGV. The CDR3 is 17 amino acids. The V gene lost 0 bases and the J gene lost 7 bases, with 19 bases spanning the gap. The CDR3 nucleotides read TGTGCCAGCAGCTTAGATTCTTGGACAGACGGACGGCAGCCCCAGCATTTT. The encoded protein is CASSLDSWTDGRQPQHF.

The CDR3 sequence: CASSDSGGTDTQYF. CDR3 DNA: TGCGCCAGCAGTGATAGTGGCGGCACAGATACGCAGTATTTT. The chain uses TRBV10-2 and TRBJ2-3; D remains unclear. The CDR3 contains 14 residues. The V and J ends lost 3 bases and 1 base respectively, with 8 bases between them. CDR1 and CDR2 from the germline V gene are WSHSY and SAAADI.

The CDR3: CASGLVGGTEAFF. The DNA for the CDR3 is TGTGCTAGTGGTTTGGTGGGGGGGACTGAAGCTTTCTTT. The chain joins TRBV12-5 to TRBJ1-1, with D possibly TRBD1 on 5 matching bases. V was pared by 0 bases and J by 5 bases, with 7 bases between. Germline V gene data show CDR1 as LGHNT and CDR2 as FRNRAP. This CDR3 has 13 residues. The whole variable domain, filled in from reference TRBV12-5 and TRBJ1-1, reads DARVTQTPRHKVTEMGQEVTMRCQPILGHNTVFWYRQTMMQGLELLAYFRNRAPLDDSGMPKDRFSAEMPDATLATLKIQPSEPRDSAVYFCASGLVGGTEAFFGQGTRLTVV.

The chain carries TRBV25-1 and TRBJ1-1; D possibly corresponds to TRBD1 (6 bases). CDR1 MGHDK and CDR2 SYGVNS come from the germline V gene. The CDR3 extends over 12 amino acids. The V end lost 7 bases, the J end lost 6 bases, and 12 bases lay between the germline ends. As DNA, the CDR3 is TGTGCCAGCAATACAGGGATCGCTGAAGCTTTCTTT. This sequence encodes CASNTGIAEAFF.

The chain uses TRBV28 and TRBJ1-4; possibly TRBD1 for D (5 bases). V was shortened by 6 bases and J by 7 bases, with 15 bases between the two germline ends. CDR1 is MDHEN, CDR2 SYDVKM, per germline. The CDR3 is made up of 14 amino acids. CDR3 coding DNA: TGTGCCAGCAGGGCGGCAGCCGGGGGTGAAAAACTGTTTTTT. This encodes CASRAAAGGEKLFF.

The rearrangement uses TRBV11-2 and TRBJ2-5; the D is unclear. The germline V gene encodes CDR1 SGHAT and CDR2 FQNNGV. The V and J ends lost 1 base and 4 bases respectively, with 13 bases between them. The CDR3 has 15 residues. CDR3 bases: TGTGCCAGCAGCTTAGTTGTGCCTGAAGGAGAGACCCAGTACTTC. Residues: CASSLVVPEGETQYF.

The rearrangement joins TRBV5-1 to TRBJ2-7; no clear D gene. Per the germline V gene, CDR1 is SGHRS and CDR2 is YFSETQ. V was clipped by 0 bases and J by 6 bases, with 10 bases between them. This CDR3 has 13 residues. CDR3 residues: CASSLAPMGEQYF. The CDR3 DNA reads as TGCGCCAGCAGCTTGGCCCCGATGGGCGAGCAGTACTTC.

J is TRBJ2-7 and V is TRBV27; D is unresolved. Germline V gene sequence: CDR1 MNHEY, CDR2 SMNVEV (reference sequence). V lost 3 bases and J lost 3, with 18 bases in between. This CDR3 contains 16 residues. CDR3 region: CASSFVRAPLDYEQYF. CDR3 nucleotides: TGTGCCAGCAGTTTCGTAAGGGCCCCTCTCGACTACGAGCAGTACTTC.

About this clone: Other DNA sequences in the same sample also yield this CDR3. The chain is built from TRBV15 and TRBJ2-2, with TRBD2 identical over 7 bases. V was pared by 0 bases and J by 5 bases, with 3 bases of the junction left unmatched. The CDR3 contains 15 residues. Germline CDR1 reads LNHNV; CDR2 reads YYDKDF (reference sequence). The DNA for the CDR3 is TGTGCCACCAGCAGAGATCTGGGAGGGACCGGGGAGCTGTTTTTT. It translates to CATSRDLGGTGELFF. The full variable domain, with the rest looked up from reference TRBV15 and TRBJ2-2, is DAMVIQNPRYQVTQFGKPVTLSCSQTLNHNVMYWYQQKSSQAPKLLFHYYDKDFNNEADTPDNFQSRRPNTSFCFLDIRSPGLGDTAMYLCATSRDLGGTGELFFGEGSRLTVL.

The gene calls are TRBV6-6 and TRBJ1-1; D is uncertain. CDR1 MNHNY and CDR2 SVGAGI come from the germline V gene (reference sequence). The CDR3 loop spans 14 amino acids. The V end was cut by 0 bases, the J end by 5 bases, with 10 bases between. CDR3 sequence: CASSYSRWSTEAFF. CDR3 DNA: TGTGCCAGCAGTTACTCGCGATGGTCGACTGAAGCTTTCTTT.

The chain combines TRBV28 with TRBJ2-1, with D perhaps TRBD1 or TRBD2 (5 bases each). Trimming removed 2 bases from V and 3 bases from J, with 14 bases in between. The germline gives CDR1 MDHEN, CDR2 SYDVKM. The CDR3 spans 16 residues. The CDR3 DNA sequence: TGTGCCAGCAGTTTAGGGGCAGGGACCATCTACAATGAGCAGTTCTTC. Amino acid sequence: CASSLGAGTIYNEQFF.

To note about this clone: The same CDR3 arises from other DNA sequences in this sample as well. The V and J genes are TRBV7-3 and TRBJ1-2; 9 nucleotides match TRBD1. CDR1 is SGHTA, CDR2 FQGTGA, per germline. The V and J ends lost 5 bases and 4 bases, in that order; junction bases with no gene match: 8. This CDR3 region has 15 residues. This chain's CDR3 is CASSATGGLGYGYTF. CDR3 bases: TGTGCCAGCAGCGCGACAGGGGGTTTGGGCTATGGCTACACCTTC.

This clone came up once. This chain uses TRBV18 with TRBJ2-3; 13 nucleotides match TRBD2. Germline V CDR1 and CDR2: KGHSH, LQKENI. This CDR3 region has 18 residues. V was clipped by 1 base and J by 2 bases; unmatched bases: 6. This CDR3 is CASSPLGLAGAPTDTQYF. The CDR3 DNA is TGTGCCAGCTCACCACTCGGACTAGCGGGAGCCCCCACAGATACGCAGTATTTT.

The chain combines TRBV29-1 with TRBJ1-2, with 9 bases identical to TRBD1. With V trimmed by 8 bases and J by 4 bases, 2 bases remained unmatched. CDR1 SQVTM and CDR2 ANQGSEA come from the germline V gene. There are 11 residues in the CDR3. The CDR3 DNA is TGCAGCTCGACAGGGGGCTATGGCTACACCTTC. It yields the protein CSSTGGYGYTF.

V usage is TRBV27 and J usage is TRBJ2-5; unclear D gene. The CDR3 has 13 amino acids. In germline, CDR1 is MNHEY, CDR2 SMNVEV (reference sequence). Deletions cut 4 bases from V and 2 bases from J, with 8 bases between. CDR3 nucleotide sequence: TGTGCCAGCAGTTCGAAGATACAAGAGACCCAGTACTTC. This gives the protein CASSSKIQETQYF.

Turning to this clone: The final CDR3 position lacks the conserved phenylalanine or tryptophan, pointing to a likely read error. The DNA is omitted, as the CDR3 cannot be located on it reliably, and the CDR3 follows TCRdb's listing. The chain joins TRBV27 to TRBJ2-7; the DNA was not compared with TRBD2, the D call given in the table. Germline CDR1 MNHEY, CDR2 SMNVEV (reference sequence). The CDR3 is 15 residues long, ends included. The CDR3: CASSPRGTSGRSPFC.

The chain employs TRBV18 and TRBJ1-1; D is ambiguous. Between the trimmed V and J ends, which lost 6 bases and 8 bases, there was a span of 13 bases. CDR1 KGHSH and CDR2 LQKENI come from the germline V gene. This CDR3 is 12 amino acids long. The CDR3 DNA follows: TGTGCCAGCTCGCCCCGGGAGGTAGAAGCTTTCTTT. Translation: CASSPREVEAFF.

Here the CDR3 reads CASSDLGAGGQETQYF. The CDR3 region has the DNA TGTGCCAGCAGTGACTTGGGGGCTGGGGGCCAAGAGACCCAGTACTTC. The genes are TRBV28 and TRBJ2-5, with D tentatively TRBD1 (6 bases). Germline V lookup: CDR1 MDHEN, CDR2 SYDVKM. The V and J ends lost 5 bases and 1 base respectively, with 17 bases between them. This CDR3 comprises 16 residues.

The chain joins TRBV28 to TRBJ2-1, with a weak D call TRBD2 (6 bases). V was pared by 8 bases and J by 8 bases, with 13 bases between. CDR1 is MDHEN, CDR2 SYDVKM, per germline. The CDR3 is 12 residues long. CDR3 sequence reads: CASGERDYEQFF. The CDR3 DNA reads as TGTGCCAGCGGGGAACGGGACTATGAGCAGTTCTTC.

This sequence joins TRBV7-2 and TRBJ1-1; D unclear. The germline V gene encodes CDR1 SGHTA and CDR2 FQGNSA. Between the trimmed V and J ends, which lost 5 bases and 4 bases, there was a span of 11 bases. The CDR3 runs to 13 residues. This chain's CDR3 is CASSMRVLTEAFF. CDR3 DNA sequence: TGTGCCAGCAGCATGAGGGTTCTCACTGAAGCTTTCTTT.

This clone was observed a single time. The chain employs TRBV27 and TRBJ2-1; TRBD2 matches at 11 bases. Germline V gives CDR1 MNHEY, CDR2 SMNVEV (reference sequence). The CDR3 sequence is 14 residues long. The V and J ends lost 3 bases and 8 bases, in that order; junction bases with no gene match: 3. CDR3 sequence reads: CASSLTSGIYEQFF. CDR3 DNA sequence: TGTGCCAGCAGTTTGACTAGCGGGATTTATGAGCAGTTCTTC.

The V call is TRBV28, the J call TRBJ2-7; 7 nucleotides line up with TRBD1. The CDR3 contains 13 residues. Per germline, CDR1 MDHEN and CDR2 SYDVKM. With 5 bases clipped from V and 5 bases from J, the junction kept 6 bases outside the gene matches. The CDR3 loop is CASSHRGKHEQYF. CDR3 nucleotide sequence: TGTGCCAGCAGTCACAGGGGAAAACACGAGCAGTACTTC.